A selection of T cell receptor beta chains follows, all from one sample in a study of shared clonotypes between healthy human individuals. Some clones are missing from TCRdb's copy, which holds only in-frame ones; the method was immunoSEQ multiplex PCR. In the table there are over a million clones, around 82% of which are singletons. Sequenced sample: memory CD4+ T cells from PBMCs. Every receptor here comes from a man aged 18 to 29 in good health. Some clones in this sample may be carry-over from other donors' samples. Each CDR3 is given without its conserved first and last residue. A D gene is named only where the DNA matches it firmly. Part of the rows lack a size; the others show once, few, many or a class for expanded clones.

d_call clone_size v_call cdr3_aa
TRBD2 - TRBV7-8 ASSGHRGGLAGPDTQY
- few TRBV6-5 ASTEQTGTEAF
TRBD1 - TRBV28 ASSPFDRGLNEQY
- - TRBV11-2 ASSLVRGSSYNEQF
TRBD1 - TRBV25-1 ASSRDRDNTEAF
- - TRBV5-4 ASSPDRYAEQF
- - TRBV7-8 ASSPVGLRYSDTQY
TRBD2 - TRBV27 ASSLSTSGRVGEQF
- - TRBV9 ASSVAGASDTQY
TRBD1 - TRBV9 ASSATGQAMNTEAF
TRBD2 - TRBV27 ASSLAGGSTDTQY
TRBD1 once TRBV4-1 ASSQEFTGADNEQF
TRBD1 - TRBV19 ASSGTGNGQPQH
- - TRBV7-3 ASSPFPGTGTDTQY
TRBD1 once TRBV18 ASSLLQRQGEKLF
- - TRBV11-2 ASASLGRRPQETQY
TRBD2 once TRBV2 ASSLAGYSYEQY
TRBD1 once TRBV9 ASSVEGTGFGEQF
TRBD1 - TRBV30 AWSVGPGQVTSGGQF
- - TRBV7-6 ASSSLGAVGEAF
- - TRBV28 ASSLLASEYEQY
- - TRBV7-3 ASTQELNTEAF
- few TRBV6-5 ASTAPGGSGTEAF
- once TRBV6-6 ASSYWTVEVGEAF
TRBD1 - TRBV19 ASSMAGTGGIGPWTDTQY
- - TRBV2 ASNISPIPYEQY
- - TRBV14 ASSIDRNTEAF
- - TRBV5-1 ASSMGAFRGHPLRYNEQF
- - TRBV5-1 ASSLEPAVDGYT
TRBD1 - TRBV7-9 ASTPKGADYGYT
TRBD1 many TRBV27 ASSLFGQGNTEAF
- - TRBV27 ASSMNGGPGETQY
TRBD1 once TRBV10-3 AISPGQGRYNEQF
- once TRBV28 ASSSPGWAGHEQY
- few TRBV28 ASNPVRASYYGYT
- - TRBV5-6 ASNNRASYEQY
- few TRBV7-2 ASSSRGAGPGGELF
- - TRBV5-4 ASSFPPNEKLF
TRBD1 - TRBV18 ASSSTGYTEAF
- - TRBV28 ASTMGGRSNYGYT
TRBD1 few TRBV7-8 ASSGRTGGRDQPQH
- - TRBV7-2 ASSLQFAETQY
- - TRBV5-6 ASISQGSYGYT
TRBD1 - TRBV5-1 ASSRDSMNTEAF
TRBD2 - TRBV5-1 ASSLVAGGPTDTQY
- - TRBV11-2 ASSSLSGSRTDTQY
TRBD1 - TRBV29-1 SVRGTGIYEQY
TRBD2 - TRBV6-1 ASSELAGATRGNEQF
- - TRBV14 ASRLFANTGELF
- - TRBV4-2 ASSNRGQNEQF
TRBD2 - TRBV11-2 ASSYLTSGSGETQY
- - TRBV20-1 SVRGGETQY
- - TRBV6-5 ASIRHGTGELF
- few TRBV9 ASSVGPQETQY
TRBD1 - TRBV18 ASSPTGDRSYEQY
- many TRBV7-7 ASSLRERDEQF
TRBD1 - TRBV18 ASSPFSGQENTEAF
TRBD2 - TRBV18 ASSLTGTSGRAEQF
- few TRBV6-5 ASSKSWRNQPQH
- - TRBV5-1 ASTTGFVGITEAF